This T cell receptor (beta chain) comes out of a study of T cell responses to AZD1222 COVID-19 vaccine. Study-level points and caveats: Females made up more of the donors, who were largely white British, and clonal diversity may have come out too low. Repertoire sampling happened only post peak T cell response.

The J segment lost 5 bases and the V segment lost 4 bases, leaving 10 bases of the junction unmatched. The CDR3 length is 15 residues. CDR1 SGHRS and CDR2 YFSETQ come from the germline V gene. Comments on this clone: What it recognizes is unknown.

Sequencing used immunoSEQ multiplex PCR; TCRdb keeps in-frame clones, though not all of them. The sample shows some 160,000 clones, 85% to 95% of them seen only once. This material consisted of peripheral blood, taken on day 0 of AZD1222 vaccination. This TCR came from an adult in good health. This chain links TRBV5-1 with TRBJ2-5, with TRBD2 matching 8 bases. The CDR3 DNA follows: TGCGCCAGCAGCCGTGGGACTAGTCCAGGGGAGACCCAGTACTTC. It yields the protein CASSRGTSPGETQYF.